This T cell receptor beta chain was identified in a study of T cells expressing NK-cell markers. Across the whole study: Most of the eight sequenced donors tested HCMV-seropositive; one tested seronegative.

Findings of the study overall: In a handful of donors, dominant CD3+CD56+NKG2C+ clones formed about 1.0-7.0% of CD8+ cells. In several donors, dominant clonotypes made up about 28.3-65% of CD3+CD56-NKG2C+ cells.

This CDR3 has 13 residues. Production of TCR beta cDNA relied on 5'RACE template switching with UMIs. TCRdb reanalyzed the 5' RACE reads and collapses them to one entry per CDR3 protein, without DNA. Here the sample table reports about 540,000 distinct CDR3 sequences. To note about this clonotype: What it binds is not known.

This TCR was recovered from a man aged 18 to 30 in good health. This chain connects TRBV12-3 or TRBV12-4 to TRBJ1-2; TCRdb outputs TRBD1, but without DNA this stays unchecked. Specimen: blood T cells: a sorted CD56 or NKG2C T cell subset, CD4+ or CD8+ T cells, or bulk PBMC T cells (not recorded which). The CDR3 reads CASRNKDRGGYTF.